These T cell receptor beta chains were read from a single sample in a study of blood T cell repertoires in COVID-19. This table comes from immunoSEQ multiplex PCR, and its TCRdb copy is limited to in-frame clones, with some not included. This sample has fewer than 85,000 clones, with over 65% found just once. Material for sequencing was peripheral blood. The receptors were sampled from a human donor with acute or convalescent COVID-19. The donor label of this sample is uncertain. The CDR3 runs from the conserved cysteine through the conserved F or W. The order of the fields is clone size, D gene, V gene, J gene, CDR3 DNA, CDR3 protein. D genes are given only for firm matches. Clone size is shown for a subset of rows, as once, few, many or a class of expanded clone.

clone size: .
D gene: .
V gene: TRBV2
J gene: TRBJ2-5
CDR3 DNA: TGTGCCAGCAGTAGCTTTGAGACCCAGTACTTC
CDR3 protein: CASSSFETQYF

clone size: .
D gene: TRBD2
V gene: TRBV5-5
J gene: TRBJ2-7
CDR3 DNA: TGTGCCACCGGGACTAGCGGGAGGTACGAGCAGTACTTC
CDR3 protein: CATGTSGRYEQYF

clone size: few
D gene: TRBD2
V gene: TRBV7-3
J gene: TRBJ2-1
CDR3 DNA: TGTGCCAGCAGCCCCTATCCGGGACTAGCGGGAGTGAATGAGCAGTTCTTC
CDR3 protein: CASSPYPGLAGVNEQFF

clone size: few
D gene: .
V gene: TRBV12-3/TRBV12-4
J gene: TRBJ2-7
CDR3 DNA: TGTGCCAGCAGTTCGGGTAGAATCTACGAGCAGTACTTC
CDR3 protein: CASSSGRIYEQYF

clone size: few
D gene: .
V gene: TRBV6-6
J gene: TRBJ2-5
CDR3 DNA: TGTGCCAGCAGTTACTCCCCGAGACAAGAGACCCAGTACTTC
CDR3 protein: CASSYSPRQETQYF

clone size: .
D gene: TRBD1
V gene: TRBV12-3/TRBV12-4
J gene: TRBJ1-5
CDR3 DNA: TGTGCCAGCAGCCCGACAGGGGAACAGCCCCAGCATTTT
CDR3 protein: CASSPTGEQPQHF

clone size: .
D gene: .
V gene: TRBV12-5
J gene: TRBJ1-1
CDR3 DNA: TGTGCTAGTGGTCCCTCCCTAGGGGGTAGAGAAGAAGCTTTCTTT
CDR3 protein: CASGPSLGGREEAFF

clone size: .
D gene: .
V gene: TRBV5-6
J gene: TRBJ2-2
CDR3 DNA: TGTGCCAGCAGCTTGATGGAGCCCGGGGAGCTGTTTTTT
CDR3 protein: CASSLMEPGELFF

clone size: .
D gene: TRBD2
V gene: TRBV19
J gene: TRBJ2-1
CDR3 DNA: TGTGCCAGTAGTCCTGCGGGGGTCAGGTCCTACAATGAGCAGTTCTTC
CDR3 protein: CASSPAGVRSYNEQFF

clone size: .
D gene: .
V gene: TRBV7-2
J gene: TRBJ1-3
CDR3 DNA: TGTGCCAGCAGCTCCGTTCCGGGACTCCTTGGAAACACCATATATTTT
CDR3 protein: CASSSVPGLLGNTIYF

clone size: .
D gene: TRBD1
V gene: TRBV30
J gene: TRBJ1-6
CDR3 DNA: TGTGCCTGGGCAGGGGACAGGGATAATTCACCCCTCCACTTT
CDR3 protein: CAWAGDRDNSPLHF

clone size: .
D gene: TRBD1
V gene: TRBV7-8
J gene: TRBJ2-2
CDR3 DNA: TGTGCCAGCAGCACCCGGGACAGGGTCGTCGTCACCGGGGAGCTGTTTTTT
CDR3 protein: CASSTRDRVVVTGELFF

clone size: .
D gene: .
V gene: TRBV9
J gene: TRBJ2-6
CDR3 DNA: TGTGCCAGCAGCAAATGGACAGGGACTACTGGGGCCAACGTCCTGACTTTC
CDR3 protein: CASSKWTGTTGANVLTF

clone size: .
D gene: TRBD1
V gene: TRBV20-1
J gene: TRBJ2-1
CDR3 DNA: TGCAGTGCTGGGACAGGGTTTGAGCAGTTCTTC
CDR3 protein: CSAGTGFEQFF

clone size: .
D gene: .
V gene: TRBV28
J gene: TRBJ2-2
CDR3 DNA: TGTGCCAGCAGTTTAACGCGGGGACTCGCCGGGGAGCTGTTTTTT
CDR3 protein: CASSLTRGLAGELFF

clone size: few
D gene: TRBD2
V gene: TRBV19
J gene: TRBJ2-3
CDR3 DNA: TGTGCCAGTAGTGTCGGGGGGGCTTCGGATACGCAGTATTTT
CDR3 protein: CASSVGGASDTQYF

clone size: few
D gene: .
V gene: TRBV28
J gene: TRBJ2-7
CDR3 DNA: TGTGCCAGCGTGTCTAACTACGAGCAGTACTTC
CDR3 protein: CASVSNYEQYF

clone size: .
D gene: .
V gene: TRBV10-1
J gene: TRBJ1-2
CDR3 DNA: TGCGCCAGCAGCCCCGGGGGGGGGCTAAACTATGGCTACACCTTC
CDR3 protein: CASSPGGGLNYGYTF

clone size: medium-sized
D gene: TRBD1
V gene: TRBV9
J gene: TRBJ1-6
CDR3 DNA: TGTGCCAGCAGCGTAGAGGGGACAGGGGGGAATTCACCCCTCCACTTT
CDR3 protein: CASSVEGTGGNSPLHF

clone size: .
D gene: .
V gene: TRBV7-2
J gene: TRBJ2-7
CDR3 DNA: TGTGCCAGCAGCTCCTTAGGGGCCTACGAGCAGTACTTC
CDR3 protein: CASSSLGAYEQYF

clone size: .
D gene: .
V gene: TRBV28
J gene: TRBJ1-1
CDR3 DNA: TGTGCCAGCAGTTTGTCGTGGAACACTGAAGCTTTCTTT
CDR3 protein: CASSLSWNTEAFF

clone size: .
D gene: TRBD1
V gene: TRBV7-8
J gene: TRBJ1-2
CDR3 DNA: TGTGCCAGCAGCTCGGGACAGAACTATGGCTACACCTTC
CDR3 protein: CASSSGQNYGYTF

clone size: few
D gene: .
V gene: TRBV27
J gene: TRBJ2-7
CDR3 DNA: TGTGCCAGCAGTTCCCCTACATGGGGACTCTCCTACGAGCAGTACTTC
CDR3 protein: CASSSPTWGLSYEQYF

clone size: .
D gene: .
V gene: TRBV4-2
J gene: TRBJ2-1
CDR3 DNA: TGTGCCAGCAGCCAAGTATTCCAGGGGCTCGTGAGCTCCTACAATGAGCAGTTCTTC
CDR3 protein: CASSQVFQGLVSSYNEQFF

clone size: .
D gene: .
V gene: TRBV11-2
J gene: TRBJ2-2
CDR3 DNA: TGTGCCAGCAGCACCCGGGGGGCCGCGAACACCGGGGAGCTGTTTTTT
CDR3 protein: CASSTRGAANTGELFF

clone size: .
D gene: TRBD1
V gene: TRBV5-6
J gene: TRBJ1-2
CDR3 DNA: TGTGCCAGCAGCCTCCGAACAGGGGCGGGCAACTATGGCTACACCTTC
CDR3 protein: CASSLRTGAGNYGYTF

clone size: .
D gene: .
V gene: TRBV19
J gene: TRBJ2-1
CDR3 DNA: TGTGCCAGTCGAGGCCTAGGCGGGTCCTACAATGAGCAGTTCTTC
CDR3 protein: CASRGLGGSYNEQFF

clone size: .
D gene: .
V gene: TRBV4-3
J gene: TRBJ1-4
CDR3 DNA: TGCGCCAGCAGCCAAAAACAGGGCTTAGGGGAAAAACTGTTTTTT
CDR3 protein: CASSQKQGLGEKLFF

clone size: few
D gene: .
V gene: TRBV12-2
J gene: TRBJ2-2
CDR3 DNA: TGTGCAAGTCGCCCGCGGTTCCGGACAGGGGTCCCGAACACCGGGGAGCTGTTTTTT
CDR3 protein: CASRPRFRTGVPNTGELFF

clone size: .
D gene: TRBD1
V gene: TRBV18
J gene: TRBJ2-1
CDR3 DNA: TGTGCCAGCTCACGACAGGGGCAGACATCCTACAATGAGCAGTTCTTC
CDR3 protein: CASSRQGQTSYNEQFF

clone size: .
D gene: .
V gene: TRBV30
J gene: TRBJ1-1
CDR3 DNA: TGTGCCTGGAGTAGTCAGGAGAACACTGAAGCTTTCTTT
CDR3 protein: CAWSSQENTEAFF

clone size: .
D gene: .
V gene: TRBV7-9
J gene: TRBJ2-2
CDR3 DNA: TGTGCCAGCAGACGTATGGGGGCCAACACCGGGGAGCTGTTTTTT
CDR3 protein: CASRRMGANTGELFF

clone size: .
D gene: TRBD1
V gene: TRBV11-2
J gene: TRBJ2-2
CDR3 DNA: TGTGCCAGCACCGAAACAGGGGCGAACACCGGGGAGCTGTTTTTT
CDR3 protein: CASTETGANTGELFF

clone size: .
D gene: .
V gene: TRBV28
J gene: TRBJ1-4
CDR3 DNA: TGTGCCAGCAGCTCACGAGTACCGGGGGGAAGAGAAAAACTGTTTTTT
CDR3 protein: CASSSRVPGGREKLFF

clone size: .
D gene: .
V gene: TRBV30
J gene: TRBJ1-3
CDR3 DNA: TGTGCCTGGAGTGTTGGGCAGCCCTCTGGAAACACCATATATTTT
CDR3 protein: CAWSVGQPSGNTIYF

clone size: .
D gene: .
V gene: TRBV5-4
J gene: TRBJ2-2
CDR3 DNA: TGTGCCAGCACCCTGGTAGGGGCGGGGTATACCGGGGAGCTGTTTTTT
CDR3 protein: CASTLVGAGYTGELFF

clone size: .
D gene: .
V gene: TRBV19
J gene: TRBJ1-2
CDR3 DNA: TGTGCCAGTAGTATAGGTGGACTCGGCAACTATGGCTACACCTTC
CDR3 protein: CASSIGGLGNYGYTF

clone size: .
D gene: TRBD2
V gene: TRBV11-3
J gene: TRBJ2-2
CDR3 DNA: TGTGCCAGCAGCTCCTCTAGCGGGGGGGCCTCCGGGGAGCTGTTTTTT
CDR3 protein: CASSSSSGGASGELFF

clone size: .
D gene: TRBD1
V gene: TRBV2
J gene: TRBJ1-5
CDR3 DNA: TGTGCCAGCAGTGAGGACAGGGGGCGAGGTCAGCCCCAGCATTTT
CDR3 protein: CASSEDRGRGQPQHF

clone size: few
D gene: .
V gene: TRBV19
J gene: TRBJ1-1
CDR3 DNA: TGTGCCAGTAGTCAGGGACAGAACACTGAAGCTTTCTTT
CDR3 protein: CASSQGQNTEAFF

clone size: .
D gene: .
V gene: TRBV28
J gene: TRBJ2-5
CDR3 DNA: TGTGCCAGCACCGTCGGAGGGCGCCAGACCCAGTACTTC
CDR3 protein: CASTVGGRQTQYF

clone size: .
D gene: .
V gene: TRBV7-8
J gene: TRBJ2-2
CDR3 DNA: TGTGCCAGCAGCTTACGGCGGGGGAACACCGGGGAGCTGTTTTTT
CDR3 protein: CASSLRRGNTGELFF

clone size: .
D gene: .
V gene: TRBV9
J gene: TRBJ2-2
CDR3 DNA: TGTGCCAGCAGCGGCAGGGTTGACGGGGAGCTGTTTTTT
CDR3 protein: CASSGRVDGELFF

clone size: .
D gene: .
V gene: TRBV2
J gene: TRBJ2-3
CDR3 DNA: TGTGCCAGCAGTAAAGACAGGCACACAGATACGCAGTATTTT
CDR3 protein: CASSKDRHTDTQYF

clone size: .
D gene: .
V gene: TRBV14
J gene: TRBJ1-6
CDR3 DNA: TGTGCCAGCAGCCCCTCCGGGACAAGAAATTCACCCCTCCACTTT
CDR3 protein: CASSPSGTRNSPLHF

clone size: once
D gene: .
V gene: TRBV5-1
J gene: TRBJ1-3
CDR3 DNA: TGCGCCAGCAGCTTGGACAGATCCTCTGGAAACACCATATATTTT
CDR3 protein: CASSLDRSSGNTIYF

clone size: .
D gene: .
V gene: TRBV2
J gene: TRBJ2-1
CDR3 DNA: TGTGCCAGCAGGCAGTTCAATGAGCAGTTCTTC
CDR3 protein: CASRQFNEQFF

clone size: once
D gene: TRBD2
V gene: TRBV30
J gene: TRBJ2-5
CDR3 DNA: TGTGCCTGGGCCGGGGGGTTCCAAGAGACCCAGTACTTC
CDR3 protein: CAWAGGFQETQYF

clone size: .
D gene: .
V gene: TRBV6-2/TRBV6-3
J gene: TRBJ2-1
CDR3 DNA: TGTGCCAGCAGTTACCCGAGAGGTAGAGGAACATACAATGAGCAGTTCTTC
CDR3 protein: CASSYPRGRGTYNEQFF

clone size: once
D gene: .
V gene: TRBV29-1
J gene: TRBJ1-1
CDR3 DNA: TGCAGCGTGGCCGGCGACAGGCCGACTGAAGCTTTCTTT
CDR3 protein: CSVAGDRPTEAFF

clone size: .
D gene: .
V gene: TRBV7-2
J gene: TRBJ1-3
CDR3 DNA: TGTGCCAGCAGCTTTGACAGCACCTCTGGAAACACCATATATTTT
CDR3 protein: CASSFDSTSGNTIYF